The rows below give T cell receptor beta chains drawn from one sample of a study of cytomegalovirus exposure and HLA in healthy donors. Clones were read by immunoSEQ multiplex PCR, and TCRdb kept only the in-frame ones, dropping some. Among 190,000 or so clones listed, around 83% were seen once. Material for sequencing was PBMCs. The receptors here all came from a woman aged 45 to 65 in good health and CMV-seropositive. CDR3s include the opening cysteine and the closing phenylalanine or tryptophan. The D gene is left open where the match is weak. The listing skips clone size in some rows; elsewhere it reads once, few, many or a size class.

CASSVTSGTTDTQYF,TGTGCCAGCAGCGTAACTAGCGGGACCACAGATACGCAGTATTTT,TRBJ2-3,TRBD2,NA,TRBV9
CASSSVPGAGGELFF,TGTGCCAGCAGCTCCGTACCAGGGGCGGGCGGGGAGCTGTTTTTT,TRBJ2-2,NA,NA,TRBV11-2
CASVYGLPGQPTGELFF,TGTGCCAGCGTCTACGGCCTGCCGGGACAGCCCACCGGGGAGCTGTTTTTT,TRBJ2-2,TRBD1,once,TRBV11-2
CASSLVGTSSTEAFF,TGCGCCAGCAGCCTAGTTGGGACTTCCTCGACTGAAGCTTTCTTT,TRBJ1-1,NA,few,TRBV4-1
CASSKDRGYQETQYF,TGTGCCAGCAGCAAAGACAGGGGATACCAAGAGACCCAGTACTTC,TRBJ2-5,NA,NA,TRBV21-1
CASSQARDRGNYGYTF,TGCGCCAGCAGCCAAGCCCGGGACAGGGGAAACTATGGCTACACCTTC,TRBJ1-2,TRBD1,NA,TRBV4-3
CASSQDRTGGRKTQYF,TGCGCCAGCAGCCAGGACAGGACAGGGGGTAGGAAGACCCAGTACTTC,TRBJ2-5,TRBD1,NA,TRBV4-1
CASSESGTGAYEQYF,TGTGCCAGCAGCGAATCCGGGACAGGGGCGTACGAGCAGTACTTC,TRBJ2-7,TRBD1,NA,TRBV5-5
CASSLLNTGELFF,TGTGCCAGCAGTTTATTAAACACCGGGGAGCTGTTTTTT,TRBJ2-2,NA,NA,TRBV28
CASSLRQETSTDTQYF,TGTGCCAGCTCACTTCGACAGGAAACTAGCACAGATACGCAGTATTTT,TRBJ2-3,NA,NA,TRBV18
CASSEFRGSTTDTQYF,TGTGCCAGCAGTGAATTCAGGGGATCGACCACAGATACGCAGTATTTT,TRBJ2-3,NA,NA,TRBV6-1
CASSPSVPGSGNTIYF,TGTGCCAGCTCCCCCAGCGTCCCGGGATCTGGAAACACCATATATTTT,TRBJ1-3,NA,NA,TRBV18
CASSEAPGGETQYF,TGTGCCAGCAGTGAAGCGCCCGGTGGAGAGACCCAGTACTTC,TRBJ2-5,NA,NA,TRBV2
CAISESGGGRNLKDEQYF,TGTGCCATCAGTGAGAGCGGTGGCGGGCGGAATCTAAAAGACGAGCAGTACTTC,TRBJ2-7,NA,NA,TRBV10-3
CASSPPSAEKEKLFF,TGTGCCAGCTCACCACCTTCCGCGGAGAAGGAAAAACTGTTTTTT,TRBJ1-4,NA,NA,TRBV18
CASSVSGGRLYEQYF,TGTGCCAGCAGCGTTAGCGGGGGGCGCTTATACGAGCAGTACTTC,TRBJ2-7,TRBD2,NA,TRBV5-8
CASSSPGGRGNNEQFF,TGTGCCAGCAGTTCCCCCGGAGGGCGGGGAAACAATGAGCAGTTCTTC,TRBJ2-1,NA,NA,TRBV28
CASSPSLVVRETQYF,TGTGCCAGCAGTCCATCCCTAGTAGTGCGAGAGACCCAGTACTTC,TRBJ2-5,NA,few,TRBV27
CASSIALAGNYGYTF,TGTGCCAGTAGTATAGCCCTCGCGGGGAACTATGGCTACACCTTC,TRBJ1-2,NA,few,TRBV19
CASSLGILATNEKLFF,TGTGCCAGCTCACTCGGGATCCTCGCAACTAATGAAAAACTGTTTTTT,TRBJ1-4,NA,NA,TRBV18
CASSQDFSGGYNEQFF,TGCGCCAGCAGCCAAGATTTCAGCGGTGGTTACAATGAGCAGTTCTTC,TRBJ2-1,NA,NA,TRBV4-3
CASSGRVGEQYF,TGTGCCAGCAGTGGGAGGGTGGGGGAGCAGTACTTC,TRBJ2-7,NA,NA,TRBV2
CASSYSAFQGEQYF,TGTGCCAGCAGTTACTCGGCCTTCCAGGGCGAGCAGTACTTC,TRBJ2-7,NA,NA,TRBV6-5
CASRSSGLSSGNTIYF,TGTGCCAGCAGAAGTAGCGGACTGAGCTCTGGAAACACCATATATTTT,TRBJ1-3,NA,NA,TRBV28
CASRPGGSNTEAFF,TGTGCCAGCAGGCCTGGGGGGTCGAACACTGAAGCTTTCTTT,TRBJ1-1,NA,NA,TRBV6-5
CASSDSSGGEQFF,TGTGCCAGCAGTGACTCGAGCGGGGGCGAGCAGTTCTTC,TRBJ2-1,TRBD2,NA,TRBV6-4